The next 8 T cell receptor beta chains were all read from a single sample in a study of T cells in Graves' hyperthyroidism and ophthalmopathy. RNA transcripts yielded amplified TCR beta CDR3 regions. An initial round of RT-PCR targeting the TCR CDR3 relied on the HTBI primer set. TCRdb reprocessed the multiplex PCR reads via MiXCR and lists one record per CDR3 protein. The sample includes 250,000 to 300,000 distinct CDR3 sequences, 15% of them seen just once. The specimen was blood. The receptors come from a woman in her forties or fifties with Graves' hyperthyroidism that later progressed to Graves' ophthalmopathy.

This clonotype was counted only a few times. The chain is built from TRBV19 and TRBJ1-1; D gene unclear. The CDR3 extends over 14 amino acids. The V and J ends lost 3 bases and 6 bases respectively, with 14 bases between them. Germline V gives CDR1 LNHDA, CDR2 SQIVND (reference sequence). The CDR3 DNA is TGTGCCAGTAGTATCCCCGGGATCGGGGCTGAAGCTTTCTTT. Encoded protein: CASSIPGIGAEAFF. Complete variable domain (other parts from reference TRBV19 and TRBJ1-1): DGGITQSPKYLFRKEGQNVTLSCEQNLNHDAMYWYRQDPGQGLRLIYYSQIVNDFQKGDIAEGYSVSREKKESFPLTVTSAQKNPTAFYLCASSIPGIGAEAFFGQGTRLTVV.

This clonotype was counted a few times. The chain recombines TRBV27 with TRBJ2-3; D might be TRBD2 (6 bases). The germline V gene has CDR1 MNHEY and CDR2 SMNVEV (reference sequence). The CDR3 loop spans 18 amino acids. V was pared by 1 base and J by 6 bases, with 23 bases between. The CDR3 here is CASSLWGVEALRGDTQYF. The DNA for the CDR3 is TGTGCCAGCAGTTTATGGGGGGTGGAGGCCCTGCGGGGTGATACGCAGTATTTT.

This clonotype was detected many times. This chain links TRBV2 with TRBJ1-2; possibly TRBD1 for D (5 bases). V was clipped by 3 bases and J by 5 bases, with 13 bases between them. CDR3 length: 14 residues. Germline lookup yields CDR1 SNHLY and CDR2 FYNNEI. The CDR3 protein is CASSDRAGSYGYTF. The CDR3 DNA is TGTGCCAGCAGTGACAGGGCCGGCTCTTATGGCTACACCTTC.

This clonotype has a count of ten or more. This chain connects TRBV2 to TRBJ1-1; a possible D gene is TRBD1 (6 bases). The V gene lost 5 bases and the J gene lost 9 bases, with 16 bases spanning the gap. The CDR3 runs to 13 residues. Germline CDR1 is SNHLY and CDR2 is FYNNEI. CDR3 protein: CASSSQGLQKAFF. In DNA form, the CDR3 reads TGTGCCAGCAGTTCACAGGGTTTGCAAAAAGCTTTCTTT.

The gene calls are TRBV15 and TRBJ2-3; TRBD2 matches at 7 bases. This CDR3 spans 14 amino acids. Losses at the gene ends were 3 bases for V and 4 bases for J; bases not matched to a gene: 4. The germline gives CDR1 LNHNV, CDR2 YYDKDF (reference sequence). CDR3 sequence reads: CATSRAGAADTQYF. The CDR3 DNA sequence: TGTGCCACCAGCAGGGCGGGAGCAGCAGATACGCAGTATTTT. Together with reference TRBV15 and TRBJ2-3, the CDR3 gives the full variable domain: DAMVIQNPRYQVTQFGKPVTLSCSQTLNHNVMYWYQQKSSQAPKLLFHYYDKDFNNEADTPDNFQSRRPNTSFCFLDIRSPGLGDTAMYLCATSRAGAADTQYFGPGTRLTVL.

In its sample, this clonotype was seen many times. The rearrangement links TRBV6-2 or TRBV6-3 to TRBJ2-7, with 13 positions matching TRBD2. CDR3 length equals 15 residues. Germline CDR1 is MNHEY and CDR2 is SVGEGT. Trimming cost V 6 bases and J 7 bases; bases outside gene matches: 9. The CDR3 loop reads CASRPGLAGVNEQYF. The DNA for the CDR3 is TGTGCCAGCAGGCCCGGACTAGCGGGAGTGAATGAGCAGTACTTC.

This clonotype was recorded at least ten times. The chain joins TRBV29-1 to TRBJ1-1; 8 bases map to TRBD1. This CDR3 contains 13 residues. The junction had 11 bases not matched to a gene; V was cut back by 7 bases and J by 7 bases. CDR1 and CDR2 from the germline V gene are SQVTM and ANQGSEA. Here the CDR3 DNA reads TGCAGCGCTTCCTCGGGACAGGACTTTGAAGCTTTCTTT. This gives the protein CSASSGQDFEAFF.

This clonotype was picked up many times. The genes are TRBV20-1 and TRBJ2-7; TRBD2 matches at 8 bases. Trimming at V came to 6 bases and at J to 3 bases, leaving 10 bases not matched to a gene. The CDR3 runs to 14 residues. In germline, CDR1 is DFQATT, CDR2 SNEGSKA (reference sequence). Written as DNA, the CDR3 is TGCAGTGCCCCGGTTGATAGCGGGATCTACGAGCAGTACTTC. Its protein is CSAPVDSGIYEQYF.